This paragraph reports one T cell receptor (beta chain). Antigen unknown. The assay was immunoSEQ multiplex PCR, and TCRdb's table has in-frame clones only and misses some. The repertoire includes 20,000 or so clones, 73% of them detected once, and about 12% sits in the top ten. The data were taken from a study of vaccination effects on CD4 cells after COVID-19. CDR1 and CDR2 (germline): LNHDA, SQIVND (reference sequence). The CDR3 length is 15 residues. Trimming removed 8 bases from V and 4 bases from J, with 17 bases in between. General study findings and limits: A shortage of convalescent patients and an absence of early post-infection timepoints characterized the study.

Sequencing in the ViraFEST assay came after antigen-specific CD4+ T cells had been expanded with viral peptide pools, which were used to stimulate PBMC. At the end of approximately 10 days of culture, CD4+ T cells were isolated. A half-medium replacement with IL-2 medium was carried out on days 3 and 7. The J gene is TRBJ2-2, the V gene TRBV19; tentatively, D is TRBD2 (5 bases). The source material was CD4+ T cells from PBMCs cultured with HCoV-229E spike peptides, sampled before COVID-19 vaccination. The source is a human donor who received a COVID-19 vaccine. CDR3 protein: CASFPSLAGTGELFF. CDR3 bases: TGTGCCAGTTTTCCCTCCCTAGCTGGCACCGGGGAGCTGTTTTTT.